The clone carrying this T cell receptor (beta chain) was seen once. Antigen: not known. This record comes from a study of cytomegalovirus exposure and HLA in healthy donors. Study outcomes and limitations: The productive fraction for most TCR beta V segments was about 87% or about 30% in an earlier analysis. Rarity marked most TCR sequences, yet some public TCRs occurred in many donors.

Donors counted as nominally healthy when sampled, yet unrecorded immune exposures were likely. The germline CDR1 and CDR2 sequences are LNHDA and SQIVND (reference sequence). The ends lost 2 bases at V and 9 bases at J; junction bases unmatched: 9. The CDR3 totals 15 residues. It was with 60 Vbeta and 13 Jbeta primers that the PCR ran. TCRdb's table, derived via immunoSEQ multiplex PCR, lists solely in-frame clones and lacks some. Among 95,000 to 150,000 clones listed, over 60% were seen once. The gene calls are TRBV19 and TRBJ2-7, with 11 nucleotides matching TRBD2. The sequence was obtained from a man between 18 and 29 years old in good health and CMV-seronegative. Sequences were obtained from PBMCs. CDR3 in DNA: TGTGCCAGTAGTATAAATCCGCTAGCGGGAGGTGTGCAGTACTTC. It codes for CASSINPLAGGVQYF. The variable domain in full, with the rest retrieved from reference TRBV19 and TRBJ2-7, is DGGITQSPKYLFRKEGQNVTLSCEQNLNHDAMYWYRQDPGQGLRLIYYSQIVNDFQKGDIAEGYSVSREKKESFPLTVTSAQKNPTAFYLCASSINPLAGGVQYFGPGTRLTVT.